These T cell receptor beta chains were read from a single sample in a study of read filtering for tumor transcriptome and immune sequencing. TCRdb reprocessed the reads via MiXCR and lists one record per CDR3 protein. This table holds tens of thousands of distinct CDR3 sequences, about 21% found once. The sample consisted of a population of CD138-negative cells sorted from bone marrow. Every receptor here comes from a donor at least 40 years old with multiple myeloma. The CDR3 runs from the conserved cysteine through the conserved F or W. Fields, in order: clone size, D gene, V gene, J gene, CDR3 protein, CDR3 DNA. The D gene is left open where the match is weak. Expanded clones get a size class; other rows say once, few or many, or leave the size out.

>many|-|TRBV12-3/TRBV12-4|TRBJ2-3
CASSGNTDTQYF
TGTGCCAGCAGCGGCAACACAGATACGCAGTATTTT
>-|-|TRBV10-3|TRBJ2-2
CETQETVELFF
TGTGAGACACAAGAGACGGTGGAGCTGTTTTTT
>many|-|TRBV29-1|TRBJ2-5
CNTDDETQYF
TGCAACACCGACGACGAGACCCAGTACTTC
>many|-|TRBV20-1|TRBJ1-2
CSARGQASYGYTF
TGCAGTGCTAGAGGACAGGCCTCCTATGGCTACACCTTC
>many|-|TRBV28|TRBJ2-1
CASRLSGPSRNEQFF
TGTGCCAGCAGACTCTCGGGACCCTCCCGAAATGAGCAGTTCTTC
>many|-|TRBV20-1|TRBJ1-4
CSAGTQKEKLFF
TGCAGCGCAGGGACCCAAAAAGAAAAACTGTTTTTT
>-|-|TRBV11-3|TRBJ2-2
CASSPREGAITGELFF
TGTGCCAGCAGCCCCCGGGAGGGGGCGATAACCGGGGAGCTGTTTTTT
>many|-|TRBV5-1|TRBJ2-5
CASSLPPQETQYF
TGCGCCAGCAGCCTTCCCCCCCAAGAGACCCAGTACTTC
>-|-|TRBV5-1|TRBJ2-2
CASSFGGVGTGELFF
TGCGCCAGCAGCTTCGGGGGAGTGGGGACCGGGGAGCTGTTTTTT
>many|TRBD2|TRBV9|TRBJ2-1
CASSVGAGRYNEQFF
TGTGCCAGCAGCGTAGGGGCCGGGAGGTACAATGAGCAGTTCTTC
>-|-|TRBV28|TRBJ1-2
CASSLYTTGAYGYTF
TGTGCCAGCAGTTTATACACCACAGGTGCCTATGGCTACACCTTC
>many|-|TRBV20-1|TRBJ1-1
CSAINYKGVRVDTEAFF
TGCAGTGCTATTAATTATAAGGGGGTGAGGGTGGACACTGAAGCTTTCTTT
>few|-|TRBV6-6|TRBJ2-5
CASSAQRATVRETQYF
TGTGCCAGCAGTGCCCAGAGGGCAACGGTCAGGGAGACCCAGTACTTC
>-|TRBD1|TRBV11-3|TRBJ1-1
CASSPGTADTEAFF
TGTGCCAGCAGCCCCGGGACAGCGGACACTGAAGCTTTCTTT
>many|-|TRBV12-3/TRBV12-4|TRBJ2-7
CASSLFPYEQYF
TGTGCCAGCAGTTTGTTTCCCTACGAGCAGTACTTC
>many|TRBD1|TRBV14|TRBJ2-1
CASSDPGTADEQFF
TGTGCCAGCAGCGACCCCGGGACAGCCGATGAGCAGTTCTTC
>many|-|TRBV14|TRBJ1-1
CASSPQRGTEAFF
TGTGCCAGCAGCCCCCAGAGGGGCACTGAAGCTTTCTTT
>many|-|TRBV6-6|TRBJ2-2
CASSYSQGLVGELFF
TGTGCCAGCAGTTACTCGCAAGGGTTGGTCGGGGAGCTGTTTTTT
>-|TRBD1|TRBV12-3/TRBV12-4|TRBJ2-5
CACSRTGRETQYF
TGTGCCTGCAGCCGGACAGGGCGAGAGACCCAATACTTC
>few|-|TRBV18|TRBJ2-5
CASSPPGVGGQETQYF
TGTGCCAGCTCACCACCGGGGGTCGGGGGACAAGAGACCCAGTACTTC
>few|-|TRBV29-1|TRBJ2-4
CSVEPPAKNIQYF
TGCAGCGTCGAGCCTCCAGCCAAAAACATTCAGTACTTC
>-|-|TRBV7-3|TRBJ2-7
CASTLFGGTGGLEQYF
TGTGCCAGCACCCTCTTTGGAGGAACAGGAGGTCTCGAGCAGTACTTC
>many|-|TRBV29-1|TRBJ2-1
CSDRNNEQFF
TGCAGCGACAGAAACAATGAGCAGTTCTTC
>many|-|TRBV29-1|TRBJ1-1
CSVGNSQGTEAFF
TGCAGCGTTGGAAACAGCCAGGGGACTGAAGCTTTCTTT
>many|-|TRBV7-2|TRBJ2-3
CASRPPRFAASTDTQYF
TGTGCCAGCAGGCCTCCTAGGTTCGCGGCTAGCACAGATACGCAGTATTTT
>few|TRBD1|TRBV20-1|TRBJ1-1
CSAQDRGEVAFF
TGCAGTGCCCAGGACAGGGGAGAGGTAGCTTTCTTT
>many|TRBD1|TRBV2|TRBJ2-7
CASSEAQRGDRNSYEQYF
TGTGCCAGCAGTGAAGCGCAGAGGGGGGACAGGAATTCCTACGAGCAGTACTTC
>many|-|TRBV4-2|TRBJ2-7
CASSQDSTAYEQYF
TGTGCCAGCAGCCAAGACTCGACAGCCTACGAGCAGTACTTC
>many|-|TRBV5-1|TRBJ1-1
CASSLAGTVIEAFF
TGCGCCAGCAGCTTGGCAGGGACGGTCATTGAAGCTTTCTTT
>many|-|TRBV4-1|TRBJ1-4
CASSQGGYNEKLFF
TGCGCCAGCAGCCAGGGAGGATATAATGAAAAACTGTTTTTT
>many|TRBD1|TRBV28|TRBJ2-1
CASRAGTGPPNEQFF
TGTGCCAGCAGAGCCGGGACAGGGCCCCCCAATGAGCAGTTCTTC
>-|TRBD2|TRBV19|TRBJ2-1
CASSPPGTSGSNEQLF
TGTGCCAGTAGCCCACCTGGGACTAGCGGGAGTAATGAGCAGCTCTTC
>many|-|TRBV7-9|TRBJ1-3
CASSNQGSGNTIYF
TGTGCCAGCAGCAACCAGGGTTCTGGAAACACCATATATTTT
>few|-|TRBV28|TRBJ2-7
CASSLSPDRPYEQYF
TGTGCCAGCAGTTTATCCCCGGACAGACCCTACGAGCAGTACTTC
>many|-|TRBV12-3/TRBV12-4|TRBJ2-2
CASSLGPGGGELFF
TGTGCCAGCAGTTTAGGCCCTGGTGGCGGGGAGCTGTTTTTT